Presented here are 4 T cell receptor beta chains from one specimen sequenced in a study of blood T cell repertoires in COVID-19. This table comes from immunoSEQ multiplex PCR, and its TCRdb copy is limited to in-frame clones, with some not included. The sample includes roughly 350,000 clones, roughly nine tenths seen only once; the top ten take roughly 20%. Sequenced material: PBMCs or T cells enriched from blood (not recorded which). These receptors all come from a woman under 40 who had recovered from COVID-19.

This clone was recorded once. V gene TRBV11-3 combines with J gene TRBJ2-7; 10 bases are a match to TRBD2. The length of the CDR3 is 15 residues. The germline V gene has CDR1 SGHNT and CDR2 YENEEA. V shed 1 base, J shed 5 bases, and the junction held 5 bases outside the gene matches. CDR3 region: CASSLAVAGGHEQYF. DNA of the CDR3: TGTGCCAGCAGCTTAGCAGTAGCGGGGGGTCACGAGCAGTACTTC.

This clone was picked up one time. The V and J genes are TRBV5-1 and TRBJ2-7; no clear D gene. Trimming left V 1 base short and J 4 bases short, with 12 bases between. CDR1 and CDR2 (germline): SGHRS, YFSETQ. The CDR3 spans 14 residues. The CDR3: CASSLMLDGYEQYF. The CDR3, as DNA: TGCGCCAGCAGCTTGATGCTTGACGGGTACGAGCAGTACTTC.

Written as DNA, the CDR3 is TGTGCCAGCAGAGGGCCTGGGGGCTCTCAAGAGACCCAGTACTTC. Its protein product is CASRGPGGSQETQYF. The chain carries TRBV28 and TRBJ2-5; tentatively, D is TRBD1 (6 bases). This CDR3 comprises 15 residues. Germline assignment: CDR1 MDHEN and CDR2 SYDVKM. V was cut by 6 bases and J by 2 bases, with 16 bases left in between. Filled out from reference TRBV28 and TRBJ2-5, the complete variable domain reads DVKVTQSSRYLVKRTGEKVFLECVQDMDHENMFWYRQDPGLGLRLIYFSYDVKMKEKGDIPEGYSVSREKKERFSLILESASTNQTSMYLCASRGPGGSQETQYFGPGTRLLVL.

This chain uses TRBV24-1 with TRBJ1-2; no clear D. The CDR3 runs 13 residues. Trimming took 7 bases from V and 2 from J, leaving 10 bases between them. Germline V CDR1 and CDR2: KGHDR, SFDVKD. CDR3 protein: CATSSDGNYGYTF. As DNA, the CDR3 is TGTGCCACCAGCAGTGACGGGAACTATGGCTACACCTTC.